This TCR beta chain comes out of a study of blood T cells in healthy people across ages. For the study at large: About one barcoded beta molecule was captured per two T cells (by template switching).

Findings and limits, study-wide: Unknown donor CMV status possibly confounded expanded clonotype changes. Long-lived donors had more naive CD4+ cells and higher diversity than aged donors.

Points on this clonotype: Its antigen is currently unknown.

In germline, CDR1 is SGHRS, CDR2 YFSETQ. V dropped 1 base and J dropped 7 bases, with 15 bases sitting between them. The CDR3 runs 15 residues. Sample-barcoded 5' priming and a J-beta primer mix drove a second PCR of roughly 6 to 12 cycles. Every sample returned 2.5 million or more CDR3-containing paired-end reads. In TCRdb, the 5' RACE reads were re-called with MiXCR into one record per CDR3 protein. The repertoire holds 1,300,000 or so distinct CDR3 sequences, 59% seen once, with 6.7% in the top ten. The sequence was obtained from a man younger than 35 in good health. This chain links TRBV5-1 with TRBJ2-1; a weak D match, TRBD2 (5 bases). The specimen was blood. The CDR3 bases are TGCGCCAGCAGCTTGCTGAATTGGCGGAGGAATGAGCAGTTCTTC. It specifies CASSLLNWRRNEQFF.